This T cell receptor (beta chain) was retrieved from a study of blood T cell repertoires in COVID-19 (dated by TCRdb to the early 2020s). Turning to the overall study: Collaborator samples came from the United States, Italy and Spain and covered acute and convalescent phases of COVID-19. The material from the prospective study consisted of cDNA or gDNA derived from T cells, B-cell-depleted T cells, or PBMCs. The dataset comprised deeply sampled blood TCRbeta repertoires from subjects exposed to, actively infected with, or recovered from COVID-19. The repertoires were released in a freely available public database meant as a resource for research on the immune response to SARS-CoV-2. Samples were obtained from the ongoing ImmuneRACE study (first 160 participants) and from 1,254 subjects provided by 6 global collaborators. Sample metadata almost always included a de-identified subject ID, COVID-19 status, age in years and sex. Where available, HLA class I and class II types were taken from metadata supplied by the sample provider and were not determined by assay-based typing.

TCRbeta CDR3 regions were amplified from genomic DNA by means of the immunoSEQ Assay, a bias-controlled multiplex PCR. In the original analysis: The number of nucleated cells in each sample was estimated from the amplification of reference gene primers within the assay. To quantify the absolute abundance of each unique TCRbeta CDR3 rearrangement, sequence reads were collapsed and filtered. For each sample, productive Simpson clonality was calculated as the square root of Simpson's diversity index across productive rearrangements. TCRdb retrieved this table from immuneACCESS and kept in-frame rearrangements only. Not all clones are present; in checked studies, unresolved V genes account for under half, and no reason is known for the remainder. V and J calls and clone size are copied from that table; D and trimming were computed from the DNA. The sample table records roughly 230,000 clones; 80% to 90% of these occur just once. The ten largest clones take up roughly 4% of the sample.

General study outcomes and caveats: The quantity of clinical and demographic metadata differed by source and by participant and was supplied without curation.

Collaborating institutions collected whole blood in K2EDTA tubes following their own protocols. For TCRbeta analysis, collaborator samples were shipped as frozen whole blood, as isolated PBMCs, or as DNA extracted from either sample type. Remarks on this clone: It has no known antigen specificity. Per-nucleotide qualities are absent, and no much larger clonotype sits a single base away.

Including cysteine and phenylalanine, the CDR3 has 14 amino acids. Only the CDR3 DNA is retained, 42 bases long and in frame from the first base. The junction shows trimming of 3 bases on V and 6 bases on J, plus 15 bases between the germline ends. The germline V gene (reference sequence) yields DFQATT for CDR1 and SNEGSKA for CDR2. Sequencing used peripheral blood. This chain joins TRBV20-1 to TRBJ2-1; perhaps TRBD1 is the D gene, with 6 bases matching. This sequence was found in a man in his fifties or sixties with acute or convalescent COVID-19. CDR3 reads: CSASPMVGGNEQFF. The DNA sequence is as follows: TGCAGTGCTAGTCCCATGGTAGGGGGCAATGAGCAGTTCTTC.